The 4 T cell receptor beta chains in this list originate from one sample, sequenced in a study of blood T cell repertoires in COVID-19. The repertoire was sequenced with immunoSEQ multiplex PCR; TCRdb's copy has only in-frame clones and lacks some. The data hold 150,000 to 200,000 clones, with roughly nine tenths observed a single time. Sequences were obtained from peripheral blood. All receptors derive from a man aged 70-80 years with acute or convalescent COVID-19.

In its sample, this clone was seen once. The rearrangement links TRBV11-3 to TRBJ2-1, with a possible D match to TRBD2 (6 bases). CDR1 and CDR2 (germline): SGHNT, YENEEA. The CDR3 spans 15 residues. Trimming left V 2 bases short and J 4 bases short, with 12 bases between. CDR3 protein: CASSLLAGPYNEQFF. CDR3 nucleotide sequence: TGTGCCAGCAGCTTACTGGCGGGACCGTACAATGAGCAGTTCTTC.

This chain connects TRBV9 to TRBJ1-1; D is unresolved. Between the trimmed V and J ends, which lost 0 bases and 1 base, there was a span of 7 bases. Germline assignment: CDR1 SGDLS and CDR2 YYNGEE. The CDR3 runs 14 residues. CDR3 coding DNA: TGTGCCAGCAGCGTAGGAACCAGGAACACTGAAGCTTTCTTT. This codes for CASSVGTRNTEAFF.

This rearrangement joins TRBV14 to TRBJ1-3, with D tentatively TRBD1 (5 bases). V shed 1 base and J shed 2 bases, with 6 bases lying between them. The V gene's germline CDR1 is SGHDN and CDR2 FVKESK. The CDR3 sequence is 14 residues long. CDR3 sequence (DNA): TGTGCCAGCAGCCAAGTAGGGGCTGGAAACACCATATATTTT. Its translation: CASSQVGAGNTIYF. The full variable domain, with the rest looked up from reference TRBV14 and TRBJ1-3, is EAGVTQFPSHSVIEKGQTVTLRCDPISGHDNLYWYRRVMGKEIKFLLHFVKESKQDESGMPNNRFLAERTGGTYSTLKVQPAELEDSGVYFCASSQVGAGNTIYFGEGSWLTVV.

The chain has TRBV7-2 and TRBJ1-2; D gene unclear. Germline V lookup: CDR1 SGHTA, CDR2 FQGNSA. This CDR3 is built from 13 residues. V was cut by 3 bases and J by 7 bases, with 12 bases left in between. CDR3 in DNA: TGTGCCAGCAGCTTCAACTTATGGGCTGGCTACACCTTC. Translation: CASSFNLWAGYTF.